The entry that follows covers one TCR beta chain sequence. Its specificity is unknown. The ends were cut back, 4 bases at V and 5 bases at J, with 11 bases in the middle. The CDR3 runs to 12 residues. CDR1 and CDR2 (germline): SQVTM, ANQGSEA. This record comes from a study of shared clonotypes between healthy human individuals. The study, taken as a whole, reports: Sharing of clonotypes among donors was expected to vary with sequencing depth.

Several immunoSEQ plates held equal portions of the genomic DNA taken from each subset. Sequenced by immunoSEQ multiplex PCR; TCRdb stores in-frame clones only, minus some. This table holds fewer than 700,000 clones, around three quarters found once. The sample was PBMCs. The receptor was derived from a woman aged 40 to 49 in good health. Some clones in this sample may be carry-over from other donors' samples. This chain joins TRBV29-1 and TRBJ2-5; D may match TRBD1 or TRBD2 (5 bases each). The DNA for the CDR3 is TGCAGCGTTGGGGACCGGTGGGAGACCCAGTACTTC. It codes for CSVGDRWETQYF.